These 10 T cell receptor delta chains were sequenced from one sample in a study of gammadelta T cells in human blood (TCRdb year 2020). Library prep was done by RT-PCR. TCRdb shows the sequencer as Illumina MiSeq. Public reads were reanalyzed in TCRdb with CATT, and rows carrying the same DNA were merged afterwards. The sample table contains hundreds of delta-chain clones; only one count was recorded for roughly an eighth of them. The ten largest clonotypes hold approximately 40% of the sample. Sequencing input: Vgamma9Vdelta2 gamma-delta T cells from infant blood. The receptors here all came from a human donor.

On this clone itself: TCRdb's entry gives the protein of a much larger clone, which mismatches this DNA's translation at residue 3, likely from a read error; the protein reported here is translated from the DNA. The chain joins TRDV2 to TRDJ3, with TRDD3 matching over 9 bases. Germline V gene sequence: CDR1 GEAIGNYY, CDR2 EKD. The CDR3 runs 19 residues. CDR3: CAGDTLTGGPSWDTRQMFF. The CDR3 coding sequence is TGTGCCGGTGACACCCTTACTGGGGGACCTTCCTGGGACACCCGACAGATGTTTTTC.

This clone was seen a few times. It is likely a read error: a sequence one base away is far more abundant. The sample contains more than one DNA sequence encoding this CDR3. There is no J gene call, but TRDV1 is given as the V gene; the table calls TRDD3, which could not be checked here. The CDR3 has 16 amino acids. Looked up from germline, CDR1 is TSWWSYY and CDR2 is QGS. This CDR3 reads CALGELKPSGDDKLIF. The CDR3 DNA follows: TGTGCTCTTGGGGAACTCAAGCCGTCCGGAGACGATAAACTCATATTT.

Points on this clone: TCRdb's protein for this DNA is that of a much larger clone and differs from the translation at residue 5, likely a read error; the protein shown is the DNA translation. The chain joins TRDV2 to TRDJ3, with 9 positions matching TRDD3. J lost 0 bases, V lost 2 bases, and 7 bases had no gene match. Per germline, CDR1 GEAIGNYY and CDR2 EKD. CDR3 size: 19 residues. CDR3 DNA sequence: TGTGCCTGTGACAACGCGTACTGGGGGAACTCCTGGGACACCCGACAGATGTTTTTC. Protein product: CACDNAYWGNSWDTRQMFF.

This clone is classed as large. The J gene is TRDJ3, the V gene TRDV2; 10 nucleotides match TRDD3. The CDR3 loop spans 20 amino acids. The germline V gene has CDR1 GEAIGNYY and CDR2 EKD. The V and J ends lost 1 base and 0 bases, in that order; junction bases with no gene match: 8. In DNA, the CDR3 is TGTGCCTGTGACACAGTAGGGGGGGATACGCGCTCCTGGGACACCCGACAGATGTTTTTC. The encoded protein is CACDTVGGDTRSWDTRQMFF.

To note about this clone: TCRdb's protein, taken from a much larger clone, differs from this DNA's translation at residue 5, likely owing to a read error; the protein displayed comes from the DNA. This chain uses TRDV2 with TRDJ3; 9 positions agree with TRDD3. CDR3 length: 18 residues. Unmatched junction bases numbered 4, after V lost 2 bases and J lost 0 bases. In germline, CDR1 is GEAIGNYY, CDR2 EKD. The CDR3 spells CACDNLGDSSWDTRQMFF. As DNA, the CDR3 is TGTGCCTGTGACAACTTGGGGGATAGCTCCTGGGACACCCGACAGATGTTTTTC.

Of note for this clone: The TCRdb protein, from a much larger clone, departs from this DNA's translation at residue 5, likely by read error; the protein shown derives from the DNA. The J gene is TRDJ1, the V gene TRDV2, with 12 positions matching TRDD3. Assignment of the J gene here rests on matching the DNA to germline, because TCRdb gives none. Germline V gene sequence: CDR1 GEAIGNYY, CDR2 EKD. This CDR3 is built from 18 residues. V shed 2 bases and J 4 bases; nucleotides not matched to a gene: 13. Here the CDR3 DNA reads TGTGCCTGTGACAACGTGGGCCTGGGGGATACGCACGGCGATAAACTCATCTTT. Translation gives CACDNVGLGDTHGDKLIF.

As for this clone: The likely explanation is a read error, given a far larger clone one base away. V gene TRDV2 combines with J gene TRDJ3; 7 bases are a match to TRDD3. With 2 bases clipped from V and 1 base from J, the junction kept 4 bases outside the gene matches. Germline-derived CDR1 and CDR2 are GEAIGNYY and EKD. The CDR3 contains 17 residues. CDR3 DNA: TGTGCCTGTGACAGTACTGGGGAATCCTGGGACACCCGACAGATGTTTTTC. Translating gives CACDSTGESWDTRQMFF.

As regards this clone: Since a far larger clone is one base different, this is likely a read error. The same CDR3 is also encoded by other DNA sequences in this sample. The chain couples TRDV2 to TRDJ2; 10 bases line up with TRDD3. The germline V gene has CDR1 GEAIGNYY and CDR2 EKD. The CDR3 contains 16 residues. CDR3 amino acids: CACDTLGGYVTAQLFF. Here the CDR3 DNA reads TGTGCATGTGACACCCTCGGGGGATACGTGACAGCACAACTCTTCTTT.

By share, this clone counts as large. The gene calls are TRDV2 and TRDJ3; 7 bases match TRDD3. The CDR3 length is 19 residues. Trimming took 0 bases from V and 0 from J; bases not matched to a gene: 7. Germline-derived CDR1 and CDR2 are GEAIGNYY and EKD. The CDR3 DNA sequence: TGTGCCTGTGACACCGTAGGGGGATGGAGCTCCTGGGACACCCGACAGATGTTTTTC. Translated, it gives CACDTVGGWSSWDTRQMFF.

About this clone itself: A read error is the likely source, as a far larger clone sits one nucleotide away. The chain employs TRDV2 and TRDJ3, with 9 nucleotides matching TRDD3. Assignment of the J gene here rests on matching the DNA to germline, because TCRdb gives none. Unmatched junction bases numbered 11, after V lost 0 bases and J lost 0 bases. The CDR3 has 21 residues. CDR1 is GEAIGNYY, CDR2 EKD, per germline. CDR3 in DNA: TGTGCCTGTGACACCATCACGGCTGGGGGATCGAGCTCCTGGGACACCCGACAGATGTTTTTC. Translation gives CACDTITAGGSSSWDTRQMFF.